This passage covers 26 T cell receptor beta chains from one sample sequenced in a study of T cells in Graves' hyperthyroidism and ophthalmopathy. RNA transcripts gave rise to amplified TCR beta CDR3 regions. Primed by the HTBI set, a first-round RT-PCR was run on the TCR CDR3. Using its own MiXCR run on the multiplex PCR reads, TCRdb lists one record per CDR3 protein. Seen here are 400,000 to 550,000 distinct CDR3 sequences, 13% to 15% observed once, and the top ten hold around 17%. Sequenced: blood. The source is a woman under 30 with Graves' hyperthyroidism.

This clonotype was observed at least ten times. This chain uses TRBV7-9 with TRBJ2-7, with 10 positions matching TRBD2. This CDR3 spans 14 amino acids. Germline loops: CDR1 SEHNR, CDR2 FQNEAQ (reference sequence). J gave up 6 bases and V 7 bases, and 9 bases lay outside the gene matches. The CDR3 bases are TGTGCCAGCAATCCTAGCGGGAGAGAGGGCGAGCAGTACGTC. Protein sequence: CASNPSGREGEQYV.

This clonotype has only a few counts. The rearrangement joins TRBV7-9 to TRBJ2-1; D possibly uses TRBD1 or TRBD2 (5 bases each). The germline gives CDR1 SEHNR, CDR2 FQNEAQ (reference sequence). Trimming cost V 7 bases and J 8 bases, with 15 bases left between them. CDR3 size: 13 residues. CDR3 coding DNA: TGTGCCAGCATCCGGGGCAAAAGTGATGAGCAGTTCTTC. Its protein product is CASIRGKSDEQFF. The whole variable domain, filled in from reference TRBV7-9 and TRBJ2-1, reads DTGVSQNPRHKITKRGQNVTFRCDPISEHNRLYWYRQTLGQGPEFLTYFQNEAQLEKSRLLSDRFSAERPKGSFSTLEIQRTEQGDSAMYLCASIRGKSDEQFFGPGTRLTVL.

The table lists this clonotype with a few counts. A much larger clone differs by one base, so this may be a read error. V gene TRBV4-1 combines with J gene TRBJ2-1, with 12 bases aligning to TRBD2. The J call may not be correct, given that the DNA end is closer to TRBJ2-7. This CDR3 comprises 17 residues. Germline CDR1 and CDR2: MGHRA and YSYEKL. In nucleotides, the CDR3 is TGCGCCAGCAACCCGGGACTAGCGGGCACCGTTTACAATGAGCAGTACTTC. It yields the protein CASNPGLAGTVYNEQYF.

This clonotype was counted a few times. The chain uses TRBV4-1 and TRBJ1-2; D might be TRBD1 (5 bases). This CDR3 has 18 amino acids. The germline V gene encodes CDR1 MGHRA and CDR2 YSYEKL. Deletions cut 1 base from V and 7 bases from J, with 25 bases between. CDR3 sequence reads: CASSQVRLQGGRLVGYTF. CDR3 coding DNA: TGCGCCAGCAGCCAAGTACGCCTCCAGGGAGGTCGGTTGGTTGGCTACACCTTC.

At least ten counts were recorded for this clonotype. This chain joins TRBV19 and TRBJ2-1; 10 bases fit TRBD2. Germline V CDR1 and CDR2: LNHDA, SQIVND (reference sequence). This CDR3 region has 14 residues. Trimming at V came to 0 bases and at J to 9 bases, leaving 2 bases not matched to a gene. The CDR3 DNA reads as TGTGCCAGTAGTATAGACCTAGCGGGAGTTGAGCAGTTCTTC. Protein product: CASSIDLAGVEQFF.

In DNA form, the CDR3 reads TGTGCCAGTAGTAGTCGGTCGAGGGACACTGAAGCTTTCTTT. Encoded protein: CASSSRSRDTEAFF. This chain connects TRBV19 to TRBJ1-1, with D hard to call. Between the trimmed V and J ends, which lost 4 bases and 3 bases, there was a span of 12 bases. The CDR3 sequence is 14 residues long. Germline CDR1 LNHDA, CDR2 SQIVND (reference sequence).

Notes on this clonotype: At one end the junction does not follow the germline gene, possibly because of a read error. This rearrangement joins TRBV18 to TRBJ2-1; 10 bases fit TRBD2. The CDR3 spans 18 residues. Germline-derived CDR1 and CDR2 are KGHSH and LQKENI. The CDR3 region is CASSAPGPAGGPFNEQFF. The CDR3 nucleotides read TGTGCCAGCTCAGCACCGGGACCAGCGGGAGGGCCGTTCAATGAGCAGTTCTTC.

Only a few counts were recorded for this clonotype. The chain is built from TRBV19 and TRBJ1-1, with D uncertain. The CDR3 consists of 12 residues. The germline V and J ends were trimmed by 7 bases and 3 bases, with 9 bases remaining between them. Per germline, CDR1 LNHDA and CDR2 SQIVND (reference sequence). The CDR3 loop is CASTSRDTEAFF. The CDR3 DNA follows: TGTGCCAGTACCAGTAGGGACACTGAAGCTTTCTTT.

The sample holds many counts of this clonotype. V and J are TRBV20-1 and TRBJ2-1, with unresolved D. The CDR3 length is 13 residues. V was clipped by 7 bases and J by 0 bases, with 10 bases between them. Germline assignment: CDR1 DFQATT and CDR2 SNEGSKA (reference sequence). The CDR3 protein is CSEKGYSYNEQFF. CDR3 nucleotide sequence: TGCAGTGAAAAAGGTTACTCCTACAATGAGCAGTTCTTC.

The V gene is TRBV9, the J gene TRBJ2-2; TRBD2 matches at 8 bases. The V gene's germline CDR1 is SGDLS and CDR2 YYNGEE. This CDR3 region has 15 residues. Losses at the gene ends were 0 bases for V and 9 bases for J; bases not matched to a gene: 7. The CDR3 nucleotides read TGTGCCAGCAGCGTAGCGGGAGGGCCCTCGCGGGAGCTGTTTTTT. It translates to CASSVAGGPSRELFF.

This clonotype was seen ten or more times. The chain links TRBV27 to TRBJ2-2, with 9 positions matching TRBD1. Per germline, CDR1 MNHEY and CDR2 SMNVEV (reference sequence). The length of the CDR3 is 17 residues. V lost 6 bases, J lost 3 bases, and 11 bases stayed unmatched. The CDR3 DNA is TGTGCCAGCAGCCTAAACCCCGGACAGGGGTACACCGGGGAGCTGTTTTTT. The encoded protein is CASSLNPGQGYTGELFF.

This clonotype was recorded many times. The rearrangement joins TRBV6-1 to TRBJ2-2; D remains ambiguous. The CDR3 is made up of 14 amino acids. CDR1 and CDR2 (germline): MNHNS, SASEGT. Trimming took off 5 bases at V and 6 bases at J, with 13 bases between the two ends. For the CDR3, the DNA is TGTGCCAGCAGTTTCAAGGGCGGCTCCGGGGAGCTGTTTTTT. Encoded protein: CASSFKGGSGELFF.

V usage is TRBV12-3 or TRBV12-4 and J usage is TRBJ2-7, with a possible D match to TRBD1 (6 bases). This CDR3 spans 14 amino acids. V shed 3 bases and J shed 2 bases, with 11 bases lying between them. CDR3 sequence: CASSLSDRPYEQYF. The CDR3 nucleotides are TGTGCCAGCAGTTTGTCGGACAGACCCTACGAGCAGTACTTC.

The sample holds a few counts of this clonotype. The chain uses TRBV20-1 and TRBJ2-7, with TRBD1 matching 8 bases. This CDR3 is 15 amino acids long. V dropped 1 base and J dropped 0; count of bases not matched to a gene: 5. Germline V gene sequence: CDR1 DFQATT, CDR2 SNEGSKA (reference sequence). CDR3 protein: CSARAGDRGSYEQYF. The CDR3 DNA sequence: TGCAGTGCTAGAGCTGGAGACAGGGGCTCCTACGAGCAGTACTTC.

This clonotype was recorded many times. The chain links TRBV3-1 to TRBJ2-3; D remains unclear. CDR1 is LGHDT, CDR2 YNNKEL, per germline (reference sequence). V gave up 2 bases and J gave up 4 bases, with 10 bases separating them. CDR3 length: 14 residues. The CDR3 sequence is CASSQILGSDTQYF. CDR3 nucleotide sequence: TGTGCCAGCAGCCAAATCCTAGGGTCAGATACGCAGTATTTT.

This clonotype was observed at least ten times. The V gene is TRBV28, the J gene TRBJ1-4, with no clear D. Germline V gene sequence: CDR1 MDHEN, CDR2 SYDVKM. Trimming shortened V by 2 bases and J by 1 base, and 5 bases separated the two germline ends. This CDR3 region has 14 residues. This CDR3 is CASSLEGTNEKLFF. The CDR3 DNA follows: TGTGCCAGCAGTTTAGAGGGAACTAATGAAAAACTGTTTTTT.

A remark on this clonotype: One end of the junction varies from germline; a read error may be responsible. V and J are TRBV4-2 and TRBJ1-4; perhaps TRBD1 as D (5 bases). Per the germline V gene, CDR1 is LGHNA and CDR2 is YNFKEQ. The CDR3 has 16 amino acids. The CDR3 protein is CASIQDREGTEEKLFF. CDR3 bases: TGTGCCAGCATCCAAGATAGGGAAGGGACTGAAGAAAAACTGTTTTTT.

Ten or more counts support this clonotype. The chain couples TRBV3-1 to TRBJ1-2; a possible D gene is TRBD1 (5 bases). CDR1 is LGHDT, CDR2 YNNKEL, per germline (reference sequence). The CDR3 has 15 amino acids. Trimming cost V 3 bases and J 6 bases, with 17 bases left between them. This CDR3 reads CASSHRELGRHGYTF. DNA for the CDR3: TGTGCCAGCAGCCACAGGGAGCTGGGTAGGCATGGCTACACCTTC.

This clonotype has ten or more counts. The V gene is TRBV12-3 or TRBV12-4, the J gene TRBJ2-3, with 8 bases matching TRBD1. The CDR3 consists of 14 residues. V lost 4 bases and J lost 2; bases outside the gene matches: 2. CDR3 sequence: CASSYRGTTDTQYF. The CDR3, as DNA: TGTGCCAGCAGTTACAGGGGGACCACAGATACGCAGTATTTT.

This clonotype was recorded a few times. The gene calls are TRBV6-1 and TRBJ1-5; tentative D call: TRBD1 (5 bases). Deletions cut 6 bases from V and 1 base from J, with 13 bases between. The CDR3 loop spans 15 amino acids. Germline CDR1 and CDR2: MNHNS and SASEGT. The CDR3 loop is CASRPGSSSNQPQHF. The CDR3 DNA reads TGTGCCAGCAGGCCAGGGTCGAGCAGCAATCAGCCCCAGCATTTT.

As for this clonotype: A much bigger clone sits one base away, suggesting this may be a read error. This sequence joins TRBV29-1 and TRBJ2-1, with TRBD2 matching 7 bases. Germline CDR1 is SQVTM and CDR2 is ANQGSEA. The CDR3 covers 12 residues. CDR3 residues: CGAGTNGGEQFF. CDR3 sequence (DNA): TGCGGCGCCGGGACTAACGGCGGTGAGCAGTTCTTC.

There are a few counts of this clonotype. The chain is built from TRBV10-3 and TRBJ1-3; possibly TRBD1 for D (6 bases). The CDR3 length is 14 residues. V was pared by 0 bases and J by 3 bases, with 6 bases between. Germline CDR1 ENHRY, CDR2 SYGVKD. The CDR3 bases are TGTGCCATCAGTGAGTCGACAGGTGGAAACACCATATATTTT. It specifies CAISESTGGNTIYF.

There are many counts of this clonotype. The chain joins TRBV7-3 to TRBJ2-5, with TRBD2 matching 10 bases. From germline, CDR1 is SGHTA and CDR2 FQGTGA. The CDR3 runs 15 residues. J was trimmed by 3 bases and V by 2 bases; bases with no gene match: 3. Here the CDR3 reads CASSLLAGVEETQYF. In DNA, the CDR3 is TGTGCCAGCAGCTTACTAGCGGGAGTGGAAGAGACCCAGTACTTC. Based on the CDR3 plus reference TRBV7-3 and TRBJ2-5, the full variable domain is GAGVSQTPSNKVTEKGKYVELRCDPISGHTALYWYRQSLGQGPEFLIYFQGTGAADDSGLPNDRFFAVRPEGSVSTLKIQRTERGDSAVYLCASSLLAGVEETQYFGPGTRLLVL.

The DNA of the CDR3 is TGTGCCAGCACTTTGGGGGGGGCGAACACTGAAGCTTTCTTT. Translation gives CASTLGGANTEAFF. This rearrangement joins TRBV6-5 to TRBJ1-1, with D tentatively TRBD1 (6 bases). CDR3 length: 14 amino acids. The germline V gene encodes CDR1 MNHEY and CDR2 SVGAGI. Trimming removed 7 bases from V and 1 base from J, with 13 bases in between.

This clonotype was picked up many times. This chain links TRBV11-1 with TRBJ2-3; 9 bases are shared with TRBD1. Germline CDR1 SGHAT, CDR2 FQDESV (reference sequence). V lost 6 bases to trimming and J lost 3 bases; unmatched junction nucleotides: 7. There are 15 residues in the CDR3. The CDR3 spells CASSRRTGETDTQYF. In nucleotides, the CDR3 is TGTGCCAGCAGTCGACGGACAGGGGAGACAGATACGCAGTATTTT.

This clonotype was counted between two and nine times. The chain combines TRBV7-9 with TRBJ2-3; no clear D. Trimming stripped 3 bases from V and 6 bases from J, with 13 bases between. This CDR3 is 14 amino acids long. Germline V gives CDR1 SEHNR, CDR2 FQNEAQ (reference sequence). The CDR3 loop reads CASSFRFVGDTQYF. The CDR3 DNA reads TGTGCCAGCAGCTTTCGCTTCGTGGGGGATACGCAGTATTTT. The full variable domain, completed using reference TRBV7-9 and TRBJ2-3, is DTGVSQNPRHKITKRGQNVTFRCDPISEHNRLYWYRQTLGQGPEFLTYFQNEAQLEKSRLLSDRFSAERPKGSFSTLEIQRTEQGDSAMYLCASSFRFVGDTQYFGPGTRLTVL.